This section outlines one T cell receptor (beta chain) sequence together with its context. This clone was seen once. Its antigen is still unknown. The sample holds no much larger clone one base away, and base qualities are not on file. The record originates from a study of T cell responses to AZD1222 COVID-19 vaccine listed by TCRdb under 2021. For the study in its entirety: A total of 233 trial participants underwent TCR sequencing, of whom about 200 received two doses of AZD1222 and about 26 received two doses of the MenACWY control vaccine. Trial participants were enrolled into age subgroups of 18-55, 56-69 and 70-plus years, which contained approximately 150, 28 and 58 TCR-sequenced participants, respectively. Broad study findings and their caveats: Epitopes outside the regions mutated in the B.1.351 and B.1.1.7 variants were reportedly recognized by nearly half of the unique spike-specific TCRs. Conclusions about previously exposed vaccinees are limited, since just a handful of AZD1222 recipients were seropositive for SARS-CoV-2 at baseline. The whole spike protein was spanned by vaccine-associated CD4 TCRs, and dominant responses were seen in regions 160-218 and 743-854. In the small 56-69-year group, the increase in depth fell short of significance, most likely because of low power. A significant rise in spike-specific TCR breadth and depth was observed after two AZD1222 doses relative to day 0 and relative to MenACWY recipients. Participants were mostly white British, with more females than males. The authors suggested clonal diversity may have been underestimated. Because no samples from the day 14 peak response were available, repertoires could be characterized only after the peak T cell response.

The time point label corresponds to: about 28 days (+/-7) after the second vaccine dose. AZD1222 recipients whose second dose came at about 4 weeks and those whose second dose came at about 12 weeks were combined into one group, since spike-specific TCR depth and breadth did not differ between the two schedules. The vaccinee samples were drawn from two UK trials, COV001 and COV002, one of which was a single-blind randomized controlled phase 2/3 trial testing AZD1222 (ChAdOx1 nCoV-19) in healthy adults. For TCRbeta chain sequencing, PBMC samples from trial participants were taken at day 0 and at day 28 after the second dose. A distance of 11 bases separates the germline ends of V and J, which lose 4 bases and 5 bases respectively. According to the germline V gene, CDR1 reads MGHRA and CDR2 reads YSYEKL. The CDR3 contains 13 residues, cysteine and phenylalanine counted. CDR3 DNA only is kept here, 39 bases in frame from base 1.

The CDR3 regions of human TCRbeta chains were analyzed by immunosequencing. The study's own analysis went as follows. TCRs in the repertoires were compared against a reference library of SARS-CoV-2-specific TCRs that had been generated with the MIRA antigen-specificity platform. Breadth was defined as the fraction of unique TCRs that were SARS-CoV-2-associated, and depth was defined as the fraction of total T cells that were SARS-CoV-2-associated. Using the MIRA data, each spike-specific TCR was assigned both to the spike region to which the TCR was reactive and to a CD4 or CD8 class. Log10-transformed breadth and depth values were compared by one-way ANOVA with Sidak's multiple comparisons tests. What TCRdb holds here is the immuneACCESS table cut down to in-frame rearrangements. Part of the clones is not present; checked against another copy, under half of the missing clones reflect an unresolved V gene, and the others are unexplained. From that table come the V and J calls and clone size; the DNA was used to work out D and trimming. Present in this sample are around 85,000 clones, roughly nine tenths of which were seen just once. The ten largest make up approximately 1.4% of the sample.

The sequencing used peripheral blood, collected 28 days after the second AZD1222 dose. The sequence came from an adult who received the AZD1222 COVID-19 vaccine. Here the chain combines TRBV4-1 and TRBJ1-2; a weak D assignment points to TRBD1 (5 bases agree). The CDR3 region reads CASSLGRDYGYTF. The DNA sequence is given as TGCGCCAGCAGCCTGGGCAGGGATTATGGCTACACCTTC.